This TCR beta chain came from a study of metastatic and nonmetastatic thyroid tumors. Regarding the study as a whole: Reportedly, malignant thyroid tumors had significantly higher TCR beta diversity than benign nodules, in blood and tumor.

Details on this clone: The antigen is unknown.

The germline gives CDR1 DFQATT, CDR2 SNEGSKA (reference sequence). Losses at the gene ends were 6 bases for V and 5 bases for J; bases not matched to a gene: 18. The CDR3 loop spans 19 amino acids. Original processing methods: The study's classifier, a distant-metastasis tool for papillary thyroid cancer, was built using CDR3 differences across clinicopathological groups. TCRdb redid the clone calls on the PCR reads using MiXCR. For this entry, the V and J calls and clone size follow TCRdb and not the study's own pipeline. The sample lists under 35,000 clones, less than 40% occurring once. All patients reached thyroid surgery having received no treatment beforehand.

The specimen was tumor tissue. The chain combines TRBV20-1 with TRBJ2-2; 13 bases are shared with TRBD2. The TCR comes from a female donor with papillary thyroid cancer or a benign thyroid nodule (not recorded which). Some clones in this sample may be carry-over from other donors' samples. The CDR3 bases are TGCAGTGCCCGGAGCGTGTCTGGACTAGCGGGAGTAGGAACCGGGGAGCTGTTTTTT. Protein sequence: CSARSVSGLAGVGTGELFF.